The next 26 T cell receptor beta chains were all read from a single sample in a study of graft-versus-host responses after intestinal transplantation. The assay was immunoSEQ multiplex PCR, and TCRdb's table has in-frame clones only and misses some. The sample contains roughly 60,000 clones, around nine tenths of which appear only once. The input for sequencing was PBMCs, taken 118 days after intestinal transplantation. The receptor set was obtained from a human patient who received an intestinal transplant, so some T cells may come from the graft donor.

This clone was observed once. The gene calls are TRBV4-1 and TRBJ1-2; D is ambiguous. Between the trimmed V and J ends, which lost 1 base and 2 bases, there was a span of 2 bases. Germline CDR1 and CDR2: MGHRA and YSYEKL. The CDR3 has 12 residues. The DNA of the CDR3 is TGCGCCAGCAGCCAAGTAAACTATGGCTACACCTTC. Amino acid sequence: CASSQVNYGYTF.

J is TRBJ1-2 and V is TRBV5-1; D gene ambiguous. Germline loops: CDR1 SGHRS, CDR2 YFSETQ. V lost 4 bases to trimming and J lost 8 bases, with 21 bases between them. The CDR3 length is 15 residues. DNA for the CDR3: TGCGCCAGCAGCATTGGTAGTTCTTCCCCCCAGGGCTACACCTTC. Protein sequence: CASSIGSSSPQGYTF.

The chain employs TRBV13 and TRBJ2-1; no reliable D call. Germline V gene sequence: CDR1 PRHDT, CDR2 FYEKMQ (reference sequence). The CDR3 spans 15 residues. The germline V and J ends were trimmed by 3 bases and 5 bases, with 14 bases remaining between them. The chain's CDR3 is CASSFPLGGNNEQFF. The CDR3 DNA reads TGTGCCAGCAGCTTCCCCCTGGGCGGAAACAATGAGCAGTTCTTC. The full variable domain, with the rest looked up from reference TRBV13 and TRBJ2-1, is AAGVIQSPRHLIKEKRETATLKCYPIPRHDTVYWYQQGPGQDPQFLISFYEKMQSDKGSIPDRFSAQQFSDYHSELNMSSLELGDSALYFCASSFPLGGNNEQFFGPGTRLTVL.

The rearrangement uses TRBV6-6 and TRBJ1-4; possibly TRBD1 for D (5 bases). The ends were cut back, 2 bases at V and 7 bases at J, with 14 bases in the middle. The germline gives CDR1 MNHNY, CDR2 SVGAGI (reference sequence). CDR3 length: 15 residues. DNA for the CDR3: TGTGCCAGCAGTTACGAGGGCAGGGTGGGTGAAAAACTGTTTTTT. Protein sequence: CASSYEGRVGEKLFF.

The rearrangement uses TRBV2 and TRBJ2-1, with TRBD2 matching 8 bases. Germline V gives CDR1 SNHLY, CDR2 FYNNEI. With V trimmed by 2 bases and J by 7 bases, 10 bases remained unmatched. The CDR3 loop spans 16 amino acids. In nucleotides, the CDR3 is TGTGCCAGCAGTGAAAACATCGGGGGGGCGAGGAATGAGCAGTTCTTC. The encoded protein is CASSENIGGARNEQFF.

The gene calls are TRBV4-1 and TRBJ2-2; 9 nucleotides agree with TRBD2. This CDR3 has 16 amino acids. The J segment lost 7 bases and the V segment lost 3 bases, leaving 9 bases of the junction unmatched. CDR1 MGHRA and CDR2 YSYEKL come from the germline V gene. CDR3 DNA sequence: TGCGCCAGCAGCCAGAAGGCGGGGGGGCAGGTCGGGGAGCTGTTTTTT. Encoded protein: CASSQKAGGQVGELFF.

J is TRBJ1-3 and V is TRBV6-1, with D possibly being TRBD1 (6 bases). With 0 bases removed from V and 2 bases from J, the gap between germline ends came to 8 bases. Germline V gene lookup returns CDR1 MNHNS and CDR2 SASEGT. The CDR3 has 15 residues. CDR3 coding DNA: TGTGCCAGCAGTGAAGCCTCAGGGGCTGGAAACACCATATATTTT. The encoded protein is CASSEASGAGNTIYF.

V and J are TRBV9 and TRBJ2-3; the D gene is possibly TRBD2 (7 bases). The CDR3 is made up of 14 amino acids. The ends were cut back, 6 bases at V and 2 bases at J, with 13 bases in the middle. Germline CDR1 and CDR2: SGDLS and YYNGEE. CDR3 protein: CASNEGGNTDTQYF. As DNA, the CDR3 is TGTGCCAGCAACGAGGGGGGGAACACAGATACGCAGTATTTT.

The chain combines TRBV2 with TRBJ1-3; maybe TRBD1 (5 bases). V was shortened by 7 bases and J by 0 bases, with 13 bases between the two germline ends. CDR3 size: 15 residues. Germline CDR1 is SNHLY and CDR2 is FYNNEI. CDR3 residues: CASTETAASGNTIYF. CDR3 DNA: TGTGCCAGCACCGAGACAGCCGCCTCTGGAAACACCATATATTTT.

The chain recombines TRBV6-5 with TRBJ1-1, with 7 bases identical to TRBD1. The CDR3 extends over 13 amino acids. The V and J ends lost 6 bases and 5 bases, in that order; junction bases with no gene match: 6. Germline assignment: CDR1 MNHEY and CDR2 SVGAGI. CDR3 residues: CASRTGNRTEAFF. CDR3 DNA: TGTGCCAGCAGGACAGGGAATAGAACTGAAGCTTTCTTT.

A single count supports this clone. The chain joins TRBV6-4 to TRBJ2-2, with TRBD1 as a possible D gene (6 bases). This CDR3 comprises 15 residues. CDR1 and CDR2 from the germline V gene are MRHNA and SNTAGT. V lost 0 bases and J 5 bases, leaving 10 bases between the germline ends. The CDR3 nucleotides are TGTGCCAGCAGTGACTCGGACAGCGTTACCGGGGAGCTGTTTTTT. As protein: CASSDSDSVTGELFF.

V gene TRBV5-1 combines with J gene TRBJ2-1, with D uncertain. V lost 1 base to trimming and J lost 8 bases, with 10 bases between them. This CDR3 comprises 13 residues. The germline gives CDR1 SGHRS, CDR2 YFSETQ. This CDR3 is CASSLKTSDEQFF. The CDR3 DNA reads TGCGCCAGCAGCTTGAAGACAAGCGATGAGCAGTTCTTC.

This chain connects TRBV7-2 to TRBJ2-1, with TRBD1 matching over 11 bases. Germline CDR1 and CDR2: SGHTA and FQGNSA. After removal of 7 bases from V and 4 bases from J, the junction contained 9 bases not matched to a gene. The CDR3 contains 16 residues. The CDR3 bases are TGTGCCAGCACTATGGTTGGGACAGGGGGGTACAATGAGCAGTTCTTC. Translated: CASTMVGTGGYNEQFF.

J is TRBJ2-7 and V is TRBV27, with 8 bases identical to TRBD2. This CDR3 region has 15 residues. Trimming at V came to 6 bases and at J to 2 bases, leaving 9 bases not matched to a gene. Germline CDR1 reads MNHEY; CDR2 reads SMNVEV (reference sequence). Here the CDR3 reads CASSGVGGATYEQYF. The CDR3 DNA reads as TGTGCCAGCAGCGGTGTCGGGGGGGCTACCTACGAGCAGTACTTC.

This clone was seen just once. V usage is TRBV6-1 and J usage is TRBJ2-7; 9 bases align to TRBD1. Looked up from germline, CDR1 is MNHNS and CDR2 is SASEGT. The CDR3 extends over 14 amino acids. The V segment lost 4 bases and the J segment 2 bases; nucleotides outside the gene matches: 3. Here the CDR3 reads CASSATGGTYEQYF. Here the CDR3 DNA reads TGTGCCAGCAGTGCGACAGGGGGGACCTACGAGCAGTACTTC.

The gene calls are TRBV4-2 and TRBJ2-7; 9 bases match TRBD2. Germline V gene lookup returns CDR1 LGHNA and CDR2 YNFKEQ. The V and J ends lost 0 bases and 5 bases, in that order; junction bases with no gene match: 8. This CDR3 comprises 16 residues. The CDR3 region is CASSQDPTSGFHEQYF. DNA for the CDR3: TGTGCCAGCAGCCAAGATCCCACTAGCGGGTTCCACGAGCAGTACTTC.

This clone has a single count. This chain uses TRBV11-2 with TRBJ2-5, with D perhaps matching TRBD2 (5 bases). Matching the DNA end better, TRBJ2-7 makes the J call doubtful. Looked up from germline, CDR1 is SGHAT and CDR2 is FQNNGV. The CDR3 extends over 13 amino acids. The CDR3 reads CASSRWRSYEQYF. The CDR3 bases are TGTGCCAGCAGCCGATGGAGGTCCTACGAGCAGTACTTC.

V and J are TRBV5-1 and TRBJ2-7; D may be TRBD1 (8 bases). V was pared by 5 bases and J by 1 base, with 10 bases between. Germline loops: CDR1 SGHRS, CDR2 YFSETQ. The CDR3 runs to 13 residues. The CDR3 loop is CASRQGGSYEQYF. CDR3 DNA sequence: TGCGCCAGCAGACAGGGGGGGTCCTACGAGCAGTACTTC. Full variable domain (missing parts from reference TRBV5-1 and TRBJ2-7): KAGVTQTPRYLIKTRGQQVTLSCSPISGHRSVSWYQQTPGQGLQFLFEYFSETQRNKGNFPGRFSGRQFSNSRSEMNVSTLELGDSALYLCASRQGGSYEQYFGPGTRLTVT.

This chain joins TRBV19 and TRBJ2-2, with TRBD2 matching 8 bases. From germline, CDR1 is LNHDA and CDR2 SQIVND (reference sequence). The length of the CDR3 is 16 residues. V was clipped by 7 bases and J by 0 bases; unmatched bases: 7. The CDR3 nucleotides are TGTGCCAGTACCAAACTAGCGGACCCGAACACCGGGGAGCTGTTTTTT. Translation: CASTKLADPNTGELFF.

This rearrangement joins TRBV28 to TRBJ2-5; 10 bases are shared with TRBD1. This CDR3 has 18 amino acids. Losses at the gene ends were 5 bases for V and 1 base for J; bases not matched to a gene: 13. Germline V gives CDR1 MDHEN, CDR2 SYDVKM. The CDR3 DNA is TGTGCCAGCAGTCCCCGGCGCCGGGACAGGGGAAGCCAAGAGACCCAGTACTTC. This gives the protein CASSPRRRDRGSQETQYF.

The gene calls are TRBV5-1 and TRBJ2-5; D gene ambiguous. Germline assignment: CDR1 SGHRS and CDR2 YFSETQ. This CDR3 region has 14 residues. V lost 0 bases, J lost 0 bases, and 6 bases lay in between. The chain's CDR3 is CASSLASNQETQYF. CDR3 DNA: TGCGCCAGCAGCTTGGCGTCTAACCAAGAGACCCAGTACTTC.

The chain recombines TRBV6-1 with TRBJ2-5, with a weak D call TRBD1 (5 bases). Trimming pared 5 bases from V and 4 bases from J, leaving 11 bases between. Germline CDR1 MNHNS, CDR2 SASEGT. The CDR3 contains 13 residues. The CDR3 nucleotides are TGTGCCAGCAGTAAAGGGGTGTCAGAGACCCAGTACTTC. This encodes CASSKGVSETQYF.

J is TRBJ2-2 and V is TRBV4-1, with a possible D match to TRBD2 (6 bases). The CDR3 extends over 16 amino acids. V shed 1 base and J shed 5 bases, with 14 bases lying between them. Germline V gives CDR1 MGHRA, CDR2 YSYEKL. The CDR3, as DNA: TGCGCCAGCAGCCAAGTCCCCCGGGGGAGAACCGGGGAGCTGTTTTTT. Protein: CASSQVPRGRTGELFF.

The V and J genes are TRBV29-1 and TRBJ2-7, with D maybe TRBD2 (6 bases). Germline V CDR1 and CDR2: SQVTM, ANQGSEA. Trimming removed 6 bases from V and 0 bases from J, with 15 bases in between. The CDR3 covers 14 residues. The CDR3 DNA reads TGCAGCGTGGGGCGTGGGACTCACTCCTACGAGCAGTACTTC. This codes for CSVGRGTHSYEQYF.

The chain links TRBV28 to TRBJ2-7, with 10 bases fitting TRBD2. Germline-derived CDR1 and CDR2 are MDHEN and SYDVKM. J gave up 0 bases and V 4 bases, and 9 bases lay outside the gene matches. The CDR3 sequence is 17 residues long. The CDR3 DNA reads TGTGCCAGCAGTTCCCCTACTAGCGGGGTTAGCTCCTACGAGCAGTACTTC. Translated: CASSSPTSGVSSYEQYF.

DNA of the CDR3: TGTGCCAGCAGCCAAGGACAGGGCTCCTATAATTCACCCCTCCACTTT. Protein sequence: CASSQGQGSYNSPLHF. The chain carries TRBV14 and TRBJ1-6, with 7 nucleotides matching TRBD1. In germline, CDR1 is SGHDN, CDR2 FVKESK. This CDR3 is 16 amino acids long. Trimming took 1 base from V and 0 from J; bases not matched to a gene: 0.